This T cell receptor beta chain stems from a study of T cells after yellow fever vaccination. Regarding the study as a whole: FACS-sorted repertoires could contain abundant clonotypes contaminating from the bulk population. A faster peak, day 5 versus 15, was reached by the weaker secondary response.

The table lists this clonotype with a few counts. Its antigen is not identified. TCR cDNA, made by 5'RACE template switching, carried an added universal primer site and UMIs. TCRdb ran MiXCR on the 5' RACE reads and lists one entry per CDR3 protein. The sample contains 300,000 or so distinct CDR3 sequences, approximately 4.2% of which appear only once. Germline-derived CDR1 and CDR2 are SGHTA and FQGNSA. There are 17 residues in the CDR3. V lost 5 bases and J lost 0, with 14 bases in between. The chain couples TRBV7-2 to TRBJ2-6, with D perhaps assigned TRBD1 or TRBD2 (6 bases each). The sample consisted of PBMCs, taken 5 days after the yellow fever booster vaccination. The source is a man aged 18-30 years who received the YFV17D yellow fever vaccine. CDR3 region: CASSPRGGRSGANVLTF. The DNA of the CDR3 is TGTGCCAGCAGCCCCAGGGGAGGACGCTCTGGGGCCAACGTCCTGACTTTC. The full variable domain, completed using reference TRBV7-2 and TRBJ2-6, is GAGVSQSPSNKVTEKGKDVELRCDPISGHTALYWYRQSLGQGLEFLIYFQGNSAPDKSGLPSDRFSAERTGGSVSTLTIQRTQQEDSAVYLCASSPRGGRSGANVLTFGAGSRLTVL.